This entry features one T cell receptor (beta chain) sequence. No antigen is known for it. Unique molecular identifiers were incorporated when the TCRbeta library was constructed. MiXCR, applied by TCRdb to the PCR reads, yields one record per CDR3 protein. This sample has 700,000 to 850,000 distinct CDR3 sequences, with roughly 15% found just once. This sample was taken from a study of T-cell reconstitution after alpha-beta-depleted transplantation in children. Study-level points and caveats: Reportedly, alpha-beta T cells present about two months post-transplant originated from several hundred expanded clones of graft origin. A year had passed since transplant, and T-cell counts and diversity by then came mostly from newly produced T cells.

The sample was PBMCs, mostly from graft donor cells, taken 360 days after TCRalphabeta/CD19-depleted stem cell transplant. This clonotype was sampled from a male patient younger than 18 who had a stem cell transplant for acute lymphoblastic leukemia, so the T cells may come from the graft donor.

As DNA, the CDR3 is TGTGCCAGCAGCCGATCCGGGTCGCCCGGGGAGCTGTTTTTT. Translated: CASSRSGSPGELFF. V usage is TRBV5-6 and J usage is TRBJ2-2, with D hard to call. CDR1 and CDR2 (germline): SGHDT, YYEEEE. This CDR3 contains 14 residues. Trimming pared 4 bases from V and 6 bases from J, leaving 13 bases between.